Shown below are 5 T cell receptor beta chains from a single sample sequenced in a study of CD8 T cells in ankylosing spondylitis. Via MiXCR, TCRdb re-called the 5' RACE reads, giving one row per CDR3 protein. The sample holds around 150,000 distinct CDR3 sequences, 40% to 50% seen once. The material sequenced was synovial fluid, either unsorted or a sorted T cell fraction (not recorded which). The source of these receptors is a male donor with ankylosing spondylitis.

The sample holds one count of this clonotype. V and J are TRBV14 and TRBJ2-3, with a weak D call TRBD1 (5 bases). The V and J ends lost 0 bases and 2 bases respectively, with 18 bases between them. Germline V CDR1 and CDR2: SGHDN, FVKESK. The CDR3 extends over 18 amino acids. Here the CDR3 reads CASSQEKAQGSITDTQYF. Written as DNA, the CDR3 is TGTGCCAGCAGCCAAGAGAAGGCTCAGGGCTCCATCACAGATACGCAGTATTTT.

The chain uses TRBV10-1 and TRBJ2-7, with D unclear. The V gene's germline CDR1 is WNHNN and CDR2 SYGVQD (reference sequence). CDR3 length: 12 residues. V was cut by 5 bases and J by 1 base, with 6 bases left in between. CDR3 DNA: TGCGCCAGCAGTTCTGGGTCCTACGAGCAGTACTTC. As protein: CASSSGSYEQYF.

The table lists this clonotype with a few counts. The chain joins TRBV29-1 to TRBJ2-3; 9 bases align to TRBD2. In germline, CDR1 is SQVTM, CDR2 ANQGSEA. This CDR3 has 17 residues. The ends lost 4 bases at V and 2 bases at J; junction bases unmatched: 13. In DNA, the CDR3 is TGCAGCGTTGTTTGGGAGCTAGCGGGGAACTACACAGATACGCAGTATTTT. Amino acids: CSVVWELAGNYTDTQYF.

This clonotype was counted between two and nine times. This rearrangement joins TRBV4-1 to TRBJ1-4; D is undetermined. V lost 4 bases and J 8 bases, leaving 11 bases between the germline ends. CDR1 and CDR2 (germline): MGHRA, YSYEKL. The CDR3 runs 13 residues. CDR3 amino acids: CASSLGRGEKLFF. The DNA of the CDR3 is TGCGCCAGCAGCCTAGGCAGAGGCGAAAAACTGTTTTTT.

The gene calls are TRBV13 and TRBJ2-2; TRBD2 might be the D (6 bases). V was trimmed by 5 bases and J by 11 bases, leaving 12 bases between them. CDR1 is PRHDT, CDR2 FYEKMQ, per germline (reference sequence). The CDR3 covers 12 residues. The CDR3 region has the DNA TGTGCCAGCAGCCCCACCGGGACTGAGCTGTTTTTT. Translated: CASSPTGTELFF. Supplemented by reference TRBV13 and TRBJ2-2, the full variable domain reads AAGVIQSPRHLIKEKRETATLKCYPIPRHDTVYWYQQGPGQDPQFLISFYEKMQSDKGSIPDRFSAQQFSDYHSELNMSSLELGDSALYFCASSPTGTELFFGEGSRLTVL.